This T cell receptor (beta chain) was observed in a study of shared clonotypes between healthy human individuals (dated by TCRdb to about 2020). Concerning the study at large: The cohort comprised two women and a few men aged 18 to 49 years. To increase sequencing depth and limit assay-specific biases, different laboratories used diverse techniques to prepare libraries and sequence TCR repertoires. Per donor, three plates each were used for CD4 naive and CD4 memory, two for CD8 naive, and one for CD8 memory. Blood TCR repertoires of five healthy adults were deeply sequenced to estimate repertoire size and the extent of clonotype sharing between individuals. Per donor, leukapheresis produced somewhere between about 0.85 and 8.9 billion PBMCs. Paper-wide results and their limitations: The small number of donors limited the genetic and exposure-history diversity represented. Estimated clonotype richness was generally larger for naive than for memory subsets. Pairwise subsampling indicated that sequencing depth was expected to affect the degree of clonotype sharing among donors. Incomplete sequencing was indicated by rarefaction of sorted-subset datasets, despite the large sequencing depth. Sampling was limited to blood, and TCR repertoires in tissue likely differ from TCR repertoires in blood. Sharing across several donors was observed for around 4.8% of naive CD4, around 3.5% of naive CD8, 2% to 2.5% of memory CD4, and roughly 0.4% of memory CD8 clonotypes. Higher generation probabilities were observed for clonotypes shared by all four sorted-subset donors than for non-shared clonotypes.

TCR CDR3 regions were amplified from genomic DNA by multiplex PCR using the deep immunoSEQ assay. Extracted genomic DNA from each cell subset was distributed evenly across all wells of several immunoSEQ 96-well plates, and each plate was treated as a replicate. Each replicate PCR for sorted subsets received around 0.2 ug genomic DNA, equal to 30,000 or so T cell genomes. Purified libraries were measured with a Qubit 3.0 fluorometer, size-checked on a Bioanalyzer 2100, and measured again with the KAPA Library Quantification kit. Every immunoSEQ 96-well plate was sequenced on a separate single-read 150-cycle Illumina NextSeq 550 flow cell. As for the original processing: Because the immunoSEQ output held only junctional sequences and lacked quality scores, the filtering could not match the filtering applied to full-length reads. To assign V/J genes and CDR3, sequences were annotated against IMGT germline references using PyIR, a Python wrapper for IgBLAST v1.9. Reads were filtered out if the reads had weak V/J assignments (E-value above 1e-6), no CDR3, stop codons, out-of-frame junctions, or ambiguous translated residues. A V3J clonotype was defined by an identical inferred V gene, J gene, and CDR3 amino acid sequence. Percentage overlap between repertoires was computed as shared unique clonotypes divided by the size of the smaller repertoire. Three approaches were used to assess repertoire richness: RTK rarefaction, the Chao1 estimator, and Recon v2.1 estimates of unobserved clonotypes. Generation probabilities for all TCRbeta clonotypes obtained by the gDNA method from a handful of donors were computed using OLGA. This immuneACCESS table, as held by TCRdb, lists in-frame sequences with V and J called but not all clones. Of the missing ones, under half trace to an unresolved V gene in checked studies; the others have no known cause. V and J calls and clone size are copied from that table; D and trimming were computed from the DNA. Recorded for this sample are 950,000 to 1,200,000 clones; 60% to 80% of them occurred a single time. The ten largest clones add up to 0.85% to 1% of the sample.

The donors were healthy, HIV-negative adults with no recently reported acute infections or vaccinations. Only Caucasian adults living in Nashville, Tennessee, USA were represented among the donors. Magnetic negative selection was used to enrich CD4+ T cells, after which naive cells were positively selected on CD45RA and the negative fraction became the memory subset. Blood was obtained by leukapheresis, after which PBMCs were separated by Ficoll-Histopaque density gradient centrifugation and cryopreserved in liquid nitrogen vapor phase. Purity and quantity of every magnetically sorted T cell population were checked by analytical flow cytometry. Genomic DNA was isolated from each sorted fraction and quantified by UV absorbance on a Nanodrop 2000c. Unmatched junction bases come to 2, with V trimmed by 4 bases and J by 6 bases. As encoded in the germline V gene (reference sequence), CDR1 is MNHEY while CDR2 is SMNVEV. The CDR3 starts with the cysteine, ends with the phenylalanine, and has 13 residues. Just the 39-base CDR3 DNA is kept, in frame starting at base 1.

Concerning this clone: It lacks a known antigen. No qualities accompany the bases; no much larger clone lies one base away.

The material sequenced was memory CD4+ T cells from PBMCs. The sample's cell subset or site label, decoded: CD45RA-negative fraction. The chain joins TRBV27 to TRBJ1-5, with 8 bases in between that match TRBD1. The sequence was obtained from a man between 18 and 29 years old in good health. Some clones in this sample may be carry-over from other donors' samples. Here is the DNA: TGTGCCAGCAGTTCGGACAGGGTTCAGCCCCAGCATTTT. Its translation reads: CASSSDRVQPQHF.